Shown below are 30 T cell receptor beta chains from a single sample sequenced in a study of blood T cell repertoires in COVID-19. Profiled with immunoSEQ multiplex PCR; TCRdb holds only in-frame clones, not every one. Of fewer than 350,000 clones in the sample, roughly nine tenths are singletons; the top ten hold about 10%. The sample consisted of peripheral blood. The receptors derive from a man aged 40-50 years with active or convalescent COVID-19.

This rearrangement joins TRBV28 to TRBJ2-7; a possible D gene is TRBD2 (7 bases). Germline V gene lookup returns CDR1 MDHEN and CDR2 SYDVKM. The ends were cut back, 2 bases at V and 4 bases at J, with 15 bases in the middle. This CDR3 comprises 15 residues. For the CDR3, the DNA is TGTGCCAGCAGTTTAGTGGGGGGGCGTGGTTACGAGCAGTACTTC. Translation: CASSLVGGRGYEQYF. Full variable domain (outside the CDR3, taken from reference TRBV28 and TRBJ2-7): DVKVTQSSRYLVKRTGEKVFLECVQDMDHENMFWYRQDPGLGLRLIYFSYDVKMKEKGDIPEGYSVSREKKERFSLILESASTNQTSMYLCASSLVGGRGYEQYFGPGTRLTVT.

The chain carries TRBV9 and TRBJ2-1; 11 nucleotides align to TRBD2. J lost 7 bases, V lost 2 bases, and 20 bases had no gene match. Germline V lookup: CDR1 SGDLS, CDR2 YYNGEE. The CDR3 length is 20 residues. The CDR3 sequence: CASSVRRDLGLAGDGNEQFF. The CDR3 bases are TGTGCCAGCAGCGTCCGCCGGGACTTAGGACTAGCGGGCGATGGGAATGAGCAGTTCTTC.

The rearrangement links TRBV10-1 to TRBJ2-7, with no clear D. V was shortened by 3 bases and J by 6 bases, with 15 bases between the two germline ends. Germline lookup yields CDR1 WNHNN and CDR2 SYGVQD (reference sequence). This CDR3 comprises 14 residues. The CDR3 DNA reads TGCGCCAGCAGTGACGGATACCGCACGGGCGAGCAGTACTTC. Its translation: CASSDGYRTGEQYF.

This chain joins TRBV7-8 and TRBJ2-6; the D is unclear. With 1 base removed from V and 2 bases from J, the gap between germline ends came to 6 bases. Germline values: CDR1 SGHVS, CDR2 FQNEAQ. CDR3 length equals 15 residues. CDR3 bases: TGTGCCAGCAGCTTAGAGACAACTGGGGCCAACGTCCTGACTTTC. It specifies CASSLETTGANVLTF.

The rearrangement links TRBV7-9 to TRBJ2-3; no clear D. Trimming cost V 1 base and J 1 base, with 9 bases left between them. The V gene's germline CDR1 is SEHNR and CDR2 FQNEAQ (reference sequence). CDR3 size: 15 residues. CDR3 residues: CASSLGVGGTDTQYF. CDR3 coding DNA: TGTGCCAGCAGCTTAGGGGTCGGAGGCACAGATACGCAGTATTTT.

The sample holds a few counts of this clone. This rearrangement joins TRBV27 to TRBJ1-2; 10 bases fit TRBD1. Germline V gene sequence: CDR1 MNHEY, CDR2 SMNVEV (reference sequence). After removal of 10 bases from V and 8 bases from J, the junction contained 7 bases not matched to a gene. There are 12 residues in the CDR3. The CDR3 is CATGTGARGYTF. In nucleotides, the CDR3 is TGTGCCACTGGGACAGGGGCTCGAGGCTACACCTTC.

DNA of the CDR3: TGTGCCAGCAGCTTAGTCGGTCAGGGCGAGCAGTACTTC. Protein sequence: CASSLVGQGEQYF. The chain is built from TRBV7-6 and TRBJ2-7; weak D call: TRBD1 (5 bases). V lost 1 base and J lost 6, with 10 bases in between. CDR1 is SGHVS, CDR2 FNYEAQ, per germline. The CDR3 is 13 amino acids.

The chain has TRBV9 and TRBJ1-3, with D uncertain. The V gene's germline CDR1 is SGDLS and CDR2 YYNGEE. Between the trimmed V and J ends, which lost 2 bases and 5 bases, there was a span of 11 bases. The CDR3 is made up of 14 amino acids. The CDR3 nucleotides read TGTGCCAGCAGCGTCGGACTTGGCAGAAACACCATATATTTT. As protein: CASSVGLGRNTIYF.

There are a few counts of this clone. This chain connects TRBV5-6 to TRBJ2-5; the D gene is possibly TRBD1 (5 bases). The CDR3 has 16 residues. Looked up from germline, CDR1 is SGHDT and CDR2 is YYEEEE. V lost 0 bases and J lost 0, with 12 bases in between. CDR3 in amino acids: CASSLAQDTYQETQYF. The CDR3 region has the DNA TGTGCCAGCAGCTTGGCCCAGGACACGTACCAAGAGACCCAGTACTTC.

The rearrangement joins TRBV25-1 to TRBJ2-7, with TRBD2 identical over 12 bases. The CDR3 totals 13 residues. The V segment lost 4 bases and the J segment 6 bases; nucleotides outside the gene matches: 1. From germline, CDR1 is MGHDK and CDR2 SYGVNS. CDR3 residues: CASSVLAGGEQYF. CDR3 in DNA: TGTGCCAGCAGTGTACTAGCGGGAGGCGAGCAGTACTTC.

The genes are TRBV11-3 and TRBJ1-6; 9 bases are a match to TRBD1. V was clipped by 0 bases and J by 5 bases; unmatched bases: 8. CDR1 is SGHNT, CDR2 YENEEA, per germline. This CDR3 has 18 residues. This chain's CDR3 is CASSLDPRTGGNNSPLHF. The CDR3 nucleotides read TGTGCCAGCAGCTTAGATCCTCGAACAGGGGGCAATAATTCACCCCTCCACTTT.

The genes are TRBV12-5 and TRBJ1-1; D is possibly TRBD1 (6 bases). V was trimmed by 0 bases and J by 0 bases, leaving 14 bases between them. Per the germline V gene, CDR1 is LGHNT and CDR2 is FRNRAP. The CDR3 extends over 17 amino acids. Here the CDR3 reads CASGLVLGQHMNTEAFF. CDR3 coding DNA: TGTGCTAGTGGTTTGGTATTAGGACAGCATATGAACACTGAAGCTTTCTTT.

The V call is TRBV4-2, the J call TRBJ1-2; D is unclear. The germline gives CDR1 LGHNA, CDR2 YNFKEQ. The CDR3 runs to 15 residues. V was shortened by 0 bases and J by 2 bases, with 10 bases between the two germline ends. The DNA of the CDR3 is TGTGCCAGCAGCCAAGAGGCGCGGGAAAACTATGGCTACACCTTC. Amino acid sequence: CASSQEARENYGYTF.

This clone was picked up one time. The genes are TRBV2 and TRBJ1-5; 7 bases align to TRBD1. The CDR3 length is 17 residues. Germline V gene lookup returns CDR1 SNHLY and CDR2 FYNNEI. With V trimmed by 0 bases and J by 0 bases, 5 bases remained unmatched. CDR3 bases: TGTGCCAGCAGTGAAGCGGGACAGCCTTATAGCAATCAGCCCCAGCATTTT. Its translation is CASSEAGQPYSNQPQHF.

This clone has a handful of counts. CDR3 loop: CASSLEVSQGATEAFF. In nucleotides, the CDR3 is TGTGCCAGCAGCTTAGAGGTTTCCCAGGGGGCGACTGAAGCTTTCTTT. The chain combines TRBV11-3 with TRBJ1-1; 8 bases are shared with TRBD1. Germline V lookup: CDR1 SGHNT, CDR2 YENEEA. The CDR3 extends over 16 amino acids. J lost 5 bases, V lost 0 bases, and 8 bases had no gene match.

This clone showed up just a few times. The gene calls are TRBV7-9 and TRBJ2-2; perhaps TRBD1 as D (5 bases). The length of the CDR3 is 17 residues. Trimming cost V 5 bases and J 5 bases, with 21 bases left between them. Germline CDR1 SEHNR, CDR2 FQNEAQ (reference sequence). The CDR3 protein is CASSKLQVRGWTGELFF. The CDR3 region has the DNA TGTGCCAGCAGCAAATTACAGGTTAGGGGATGGACCGGGGAGCTGTTTTTT.

The J gene is TRBJ2-7, the V gene TRBV12-5, with TRBD1 matching 7 bases. The CDR3 extends over 14 amino acids. Per the germline V gene, CDR1 is LGHNT and CDR2 is FRNRAP. The J segment lost 6 bases and the V segment lost 5 bases, leaving 10 bases of the junction unmatched. Written as DNA, the CDR3 is TGTGCTAGTGGTCCGGGACAGACTAAGATCGAGCAGTACTTC. It specifies CASGPGQTKIEQYF.

This chain connects TRBV11-3 to TRBJ2-7; a weak D match, TRBD2 (5 bases). Trimming removed 0 bases at V and 3 bases at J, with 6 bases between. The CDR3 has 13 amino acids. Germline assignment: CDR1 SGHNT and CDR2 YENEEA. This chain's CDR3 is CASSLDRGYEQYF. In DNA form, the CDR3 reads TGTGCCAGCAGCTTAGATCGGGGCTACGAGCAGTACTTC.

This clone was seen a handful of times. Distinct nucleotide sequences in the sample also encode this CDR3. This chain uses TRBV18 with TRBJ2-2; 9 positions match TRBD2. The CDR3 covers 16 residues. CDR1 is KGHSH, CDR2 LQKENI, per germline. With 0 bases clipped from V and 1 base from J, the junction kept 0 bases outside the gene matches. The CDR3 loop reads CASSPPSGGNTGELFF. The CDR3 DNA reads as TGTGCCAGCTCACCACCTAGCGGGGGGAACACCGGGGAGCTGTTTTTT. Supplemented by reference TRBV18 and TRBJ2-2, the full variable domain reads NAGVMQNPRHLVRRRGQEARLRCSPMKGHSHVYWYRQLPEEGLKFMVYLQKENIIDESGMPKERFSAEFPKEGPSILRIQQVVRGDSAAYFCASSPPSGGNTGELFFGEGSRLTVL.

This clone showed up just a few times. The chain employs TRBV30 and TRBJ1-1; D gene ambiguous. V lost 1 base, J lost 4 bases, and 10 bases lay in between. The CDR3 is 13 residues long. From germline, CDR1 is GTSNPN and CDR2 SVGIG (reference sequence). The chain's CDR3 is CAWSGGTRTEAFF. Written as DNA, the CDR3 is TGTGCCTGGAGTGGAGGAACGCGCACTGAAGCTTTCTTT.

The rearrangement links TRBV10-2 to TRBJ2-7; 8 nucleotides match TRBD2. Germline V gene data show CDR1 as WSHSY and CDR2 as SAAADI. The CDR3 covers 14 residues. The junction had 11 bases not matched to a gene; V was cut back by 7 bases and J by 6 bases. CDR3 region: CASTNKQAGGEQYF. For the CDR3, the DNA is TGCGCCAGCACCAACAAGCAGGCGGGGGGCGAGCAGTACTTC.

This chain connects TRBV9 to TRBJ1-3, with D maybe TRBD1 (6 bases). Germline CDR1 reads SGDLS; CDR2 reads YYNGEE. This CDR3 comprises 14 residues. The ends were cut back, 2 bases at V and 8 bases at J, with 14 bases in the middle. As DNA, the CDR3 is TGTGCCAGCAGCGTGGACAGTAGGGGAGACACCATATATTTT. This codes for CASSVDSRGDTIYF.

The count of this clone is one. The genes are TRBV19 and TRBJ2-5; 8 nucleotides line up with TRBD1. Per germline, CDR1 LNHDA and CDR2 SQIVND (reference sequence). V was pared by 6 bases and J by 5 bases, with 11 bases of the junction left unmatched. The CDR3 runs 15 residues. Here the CDR3 reads CASSLGGTGWETQYF. DNA of the CDR3: TGTGCCAGTAGCCTAGGGGGGACAGGATGGGAGACCCAGTACTTC.

The chain recombines TRBV11-3 with TRBJ2-1; no clear D. V shed 5 bases and J shed 6 bases, with 14 bases lying between them. The CDR3 consists of 14 residues. Germline-derived CDR1 and CDR2 are SGHNT and YENEEA. The CDR3 is CASSPPHRPNEQFF. As DNA, the CDR3 is TGTGCCAGCAGCCCCCCACACCGTCCCAATGAGCAGTTCTTC. Using reference TRBV11-3 and TRBJ2-1 for the parts outside the CDR3, the full variable domain is EAGVVQSPRYKIIEKKQPVAFWCNPISGHNTLYWYLQNLGQGPELLIRYENEEAVDDSQLPKDRFSAERLKGVDSTLKIQPAELGDSAVYLCASSPPHRPNEQFFGPGTRLTVL.

The chain couples TRBV20-1 to TRBJ1-2, with D perhaps TRBD1 (5 bases). From germline, CDR1 is DFQATT and CDR2 SNEGSKA (reference sequence). The CDR3 sequence is 11 residues long. Trimming cost V 5 bases and J 8 bases, with 12 bases left between them. This CDR3 reads CSAHYWGGYTF. The CDR3 region has the DNA TGCAGTGCTCATTATTGGGGCGGCTACACCTTC.

The chain uses TRBV5-1 and TRBJ2-7, with TRBD1 as a possible D gene (6 bases). The ends were cut back, 3 bases at V and 6 bases at J, with 16 bases in the middle. CDR3 size: 14 residues. Germline lookup yields CDR1 SGHRS and CDR2 YFSETQ. The CDR3 nucleotides are TGCGCCAGCAGCTACCAAGACAGGCATGGCGAGCAGTACTTC. It codes for CASSYQDRHGEQYF.

The chain combines TRBV28 with TRBJ1-1; 9 bases align to TRBD1. V lost 2 bases to trimming and J lost 4 bases; unmatched junction nucleotides: 5. CDR1 and CDR2 from the germline V gene are MDHEN and SYDVKM. The CDR3 is 15 amino acids. The CDR3 DNA reads TGTGCCAGCAGTTTACGGGACAGGGTCCCCACTGAAGCTTTCTTT. This encodes CASSLRDRVPTEAFF.

As to this clone: The sample carries other DNA sequences with the same CDR3. This chain links TRBV6-5 with TRBJ1-2; TRBD1 might be the D (6 bases). Trimming took 2 bases from V and 7 from J, leaving 11 bases between them. The CDR3 has 13 amino acids. From germline, CDR1 is MNHEY and CDR2 SVGAGI. The CDR3 DNA reads TGTGCCAGCAGTTACGGGGGCGCGGGTGGCTACACCTTC. Its protein product is CASSYGGAGGYTF.

This clone was counted a single time. The chain recombines TRBV6-5 with TRBJ2-5, with D possibly matching TRBD2 (6 bases). From germline, CDR1 is MNHEY and CDR2 SVGAGI. Trimming stripped 7 bases from V and 3 bases from J, with 15 bases between. This CDR3 region has 14 residues. The CDR3 reads CASTHPGVKETQYF. The DNA of the CDR3 is TGTGCCAGCACTCACCCGGGGGTAAAAGAGACCCAGTACTTC.

The table lists this clone with a few counts. This sequence joins TRBV4-1 and TRBJ2-1, with 8 bases fitting TRBD2. CDR3 size: 15 residues. Germline CDR1 reads MGHRA; CDR2 reads YSYEKL. V lost 4 bases and J lost 2; bases outside the gene matches: 4. For the CDR3, the DNA is TGCGCCAGCAGCCCAATAGCGGGGACCTACAATGAGCAGTTCTTC. Translated, it gives CASSPIAGTYNEQFF.